One T cell receptor (beta chain) is described in this entry. This record comes from a study of blood T cell repertoires in COVID-19. This CDR3 region has 12 residues. Germline V gene data show CDR1 as SGHRS and CDR2 as YFSETQ. Trimming cost V 7 bases and J 8 bases; bases outside gene matches: 5. Here immunoSEQ multiplex PCR was the method, and the copy in TCRdb shows in-frame clones only, minus some. The sample carries fewer than 35,000 clones, roughly nine tenths recorded once. This TCR came from a man aged 55 to 69 with acute or convalescent COVID-19. Sequenced: peripheral blood. This chain joins TRBV5-1 and TRBJ1-4; 7 positions match TRBD1. In DNA, the CDR3 is TGCGCCAGCTCGCGGACAGGCGAAAAACTGTTTTTT. Amino acid sequence: CASSRTGEKLFF.